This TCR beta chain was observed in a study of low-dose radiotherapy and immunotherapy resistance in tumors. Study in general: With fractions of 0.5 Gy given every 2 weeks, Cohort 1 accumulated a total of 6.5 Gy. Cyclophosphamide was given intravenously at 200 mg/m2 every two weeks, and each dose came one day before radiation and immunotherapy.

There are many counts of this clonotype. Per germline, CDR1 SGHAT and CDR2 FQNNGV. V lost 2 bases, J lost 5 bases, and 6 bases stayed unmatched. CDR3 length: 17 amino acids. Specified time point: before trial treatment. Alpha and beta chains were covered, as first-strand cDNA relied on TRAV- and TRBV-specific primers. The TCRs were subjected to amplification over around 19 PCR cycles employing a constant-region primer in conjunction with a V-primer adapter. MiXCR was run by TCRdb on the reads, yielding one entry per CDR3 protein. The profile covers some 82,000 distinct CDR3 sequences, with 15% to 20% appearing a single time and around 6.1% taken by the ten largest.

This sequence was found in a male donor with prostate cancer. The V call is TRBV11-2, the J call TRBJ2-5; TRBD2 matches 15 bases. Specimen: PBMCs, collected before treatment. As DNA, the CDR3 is TGTGCCAGCAGCTTACGGACTAGCGGGGGGGCCATGGAGACCCAGTACTTC. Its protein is CASSLRTSGGAMETQYF.